Each of the 2 T cell receptor beta chains below was sequenced from the same sample in a study of cytomegalovirus exposure and HLA in healthy donors. Use of 60 Vbeta and 13 Jbeta primers characterized the PCR. Produced via immunoSEQ multiplex PCR; TCRdb's table is partial and in-frame only. Altogether around 120,000 clones are present, around 76% being singletons, with the ten largest covering roughly 31%. The sequencing input was PBMCs. These receptors all come from a man in his 60s in good health and CMV-seropositive.

This clone showed up just a few times. V usage is TRBV30 and J usage is TRBJ1-5; possible D gene TRBD1, 5 bases. With 2 bases removed from V and 2 bases from J, the gap between germline ends came to 13 bases. Germline CDR1 and CDR2: GTSNPN and SVGIG (reference sequence). CDR3 length: 15 amino acids. CDR3 loop: CAWSRGLSGNQPQHF. For the CDR3, the DNA is TGTGCCTGGAGTAGGGGCCTATCAGGCAATCAGCCCCAGCATTTT.

V and J are TRBV27 and TRBJ1-1; a weak D match, TRBD1 (5 bases). The germline gives CDR1 MNHEY, CDR2 SMNVEV (reference sequence). CDR3 length equals 14 residues. V lost 5 bases, J lost 2 bases, and 12 bases lay in between. The CDR3 nucleotides read TGTGCCAGCAGTCCCTGGACAACCAACACTGAAGCTTTCTTT. Translating it yields CASSPWTTNTEAFF.